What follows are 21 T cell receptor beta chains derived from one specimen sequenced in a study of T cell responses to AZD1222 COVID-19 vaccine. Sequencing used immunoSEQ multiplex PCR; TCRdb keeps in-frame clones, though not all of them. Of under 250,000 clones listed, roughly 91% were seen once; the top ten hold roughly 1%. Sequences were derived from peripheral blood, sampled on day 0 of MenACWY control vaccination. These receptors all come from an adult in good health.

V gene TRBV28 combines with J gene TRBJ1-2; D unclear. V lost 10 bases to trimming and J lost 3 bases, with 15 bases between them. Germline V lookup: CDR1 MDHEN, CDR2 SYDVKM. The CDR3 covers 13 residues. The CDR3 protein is CATPGSGYYGYTF. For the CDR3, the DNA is TGTGCCACCCCGGGTTCTGGGTACTATGGCTACACCTTC.

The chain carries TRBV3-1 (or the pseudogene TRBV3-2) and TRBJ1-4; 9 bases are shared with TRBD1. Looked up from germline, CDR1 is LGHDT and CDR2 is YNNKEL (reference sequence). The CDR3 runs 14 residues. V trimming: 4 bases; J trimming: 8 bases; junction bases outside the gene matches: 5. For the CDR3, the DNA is TGTGCCAGCAGCCCAGGGACAGGGCGCGAAAAACTGTTTTTT. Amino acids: CASSPGTGREKLFF.

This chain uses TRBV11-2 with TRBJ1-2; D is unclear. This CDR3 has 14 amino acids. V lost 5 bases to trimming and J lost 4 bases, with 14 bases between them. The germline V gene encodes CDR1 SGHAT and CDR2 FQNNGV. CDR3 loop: CASSPEPGSYGYTF. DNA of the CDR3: TGTGCCAGCAGCCCCGAGCCGGGGTCCTATGGCTACACCTTC.

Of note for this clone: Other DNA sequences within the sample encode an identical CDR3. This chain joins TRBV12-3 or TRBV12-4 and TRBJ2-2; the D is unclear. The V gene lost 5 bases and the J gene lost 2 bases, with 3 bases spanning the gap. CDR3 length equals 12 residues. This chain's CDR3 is CASSLNTGELFF. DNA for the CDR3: TGTGCCAGCAGTCTTAACACCGGGGAGCTGTTTTTT.

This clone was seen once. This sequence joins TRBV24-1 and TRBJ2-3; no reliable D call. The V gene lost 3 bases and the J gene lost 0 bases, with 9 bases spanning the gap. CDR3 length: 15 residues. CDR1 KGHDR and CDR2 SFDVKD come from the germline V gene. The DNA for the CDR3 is TGTGCCACCAGTGATAACAGTGCTAGCACAGATACGCAGTATTTT. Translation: CATSDNSASTDTQYF.

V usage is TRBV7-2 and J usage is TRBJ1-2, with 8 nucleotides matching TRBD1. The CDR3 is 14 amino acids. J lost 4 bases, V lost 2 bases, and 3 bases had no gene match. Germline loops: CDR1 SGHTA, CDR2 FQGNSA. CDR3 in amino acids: CASSLWGQVYGYTF. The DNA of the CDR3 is TGTGCCAGCAGCTTATGGGGACAGGTCTATGGCTACACCTTC. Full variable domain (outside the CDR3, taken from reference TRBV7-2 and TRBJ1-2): GAGVSQSPSNKVTEKGKDVELRCDPISGHTALYWYRQSLGQGLEFLIYFQGNSAPDKSGLPSDRFSAERTGGSVSTLTIQRTQQEDSAVYLCASSLWGQVYGYTFGSGTRLTVV.

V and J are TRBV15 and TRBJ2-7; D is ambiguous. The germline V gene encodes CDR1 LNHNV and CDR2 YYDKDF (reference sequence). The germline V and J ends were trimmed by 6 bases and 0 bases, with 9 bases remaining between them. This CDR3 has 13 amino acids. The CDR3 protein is CATSQALSYEQYF. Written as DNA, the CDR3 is TGTGCCACCAGTCAGGCCCTCTCCTACGAGCAGTACTTC.

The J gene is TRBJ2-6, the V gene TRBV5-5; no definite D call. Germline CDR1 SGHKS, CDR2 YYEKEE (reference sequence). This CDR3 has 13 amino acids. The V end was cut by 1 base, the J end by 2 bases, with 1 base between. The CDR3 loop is CASSLPGANVLTF. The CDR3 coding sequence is TGTGCCAGCAGCTTGCCTGGGGCCAACGTCCTGACTTTC.

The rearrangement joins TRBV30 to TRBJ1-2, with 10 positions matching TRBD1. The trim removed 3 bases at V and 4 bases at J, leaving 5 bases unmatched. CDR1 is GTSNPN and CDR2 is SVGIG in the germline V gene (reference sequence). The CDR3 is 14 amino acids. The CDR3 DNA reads TGTGCCTGGAGGCCGACAGGGGGCTTCTATGGCTACACCTTC. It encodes CAWRPTGGFYGYTF.

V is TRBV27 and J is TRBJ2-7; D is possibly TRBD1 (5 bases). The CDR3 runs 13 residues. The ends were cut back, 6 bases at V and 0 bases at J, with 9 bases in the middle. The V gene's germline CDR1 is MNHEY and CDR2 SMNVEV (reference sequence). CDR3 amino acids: CASSSGPSYEQYF. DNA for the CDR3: TGTGCCAGCAGCTCAGGGCCCTCCTACGAGCAGTACTTC.

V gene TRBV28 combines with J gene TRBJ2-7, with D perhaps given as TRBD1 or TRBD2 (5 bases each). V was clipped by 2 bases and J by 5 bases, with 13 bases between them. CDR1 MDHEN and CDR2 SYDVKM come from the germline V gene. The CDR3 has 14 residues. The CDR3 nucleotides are TGTGCCAGCAGTTTACCCAGGGCGGGCAACGAGCAGTACTTC. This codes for CASSLPRAGNEQYF. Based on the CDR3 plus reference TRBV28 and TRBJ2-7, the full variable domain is DVKVTQSSRYLVKRTGEKVFLECVQDMDHENMFWYRQDPGLGLRLIYFSYDVKMKEKGDIPEGYSVSREKKERFSLILESASTNQTSMYLCASSLPRAGNEQYFGPGTRLTVT.

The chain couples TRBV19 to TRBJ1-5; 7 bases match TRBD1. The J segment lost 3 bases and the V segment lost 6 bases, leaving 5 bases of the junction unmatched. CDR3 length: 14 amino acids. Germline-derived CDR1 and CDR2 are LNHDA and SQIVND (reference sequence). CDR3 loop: CASRTGRNNQPQHF. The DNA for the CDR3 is TGTGCCAGTAGGACAGGGAGGAACAATCAGCCCCAGCATTTT.

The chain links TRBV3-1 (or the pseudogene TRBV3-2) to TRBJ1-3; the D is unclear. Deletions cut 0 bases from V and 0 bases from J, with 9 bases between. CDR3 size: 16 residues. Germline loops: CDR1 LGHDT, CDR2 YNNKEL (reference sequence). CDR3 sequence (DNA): TGTGCCAGCAGCCAAGAACTCCGATACTCTGGAAACACCATATATTTT. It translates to CASSQELRYSGNTIYF.

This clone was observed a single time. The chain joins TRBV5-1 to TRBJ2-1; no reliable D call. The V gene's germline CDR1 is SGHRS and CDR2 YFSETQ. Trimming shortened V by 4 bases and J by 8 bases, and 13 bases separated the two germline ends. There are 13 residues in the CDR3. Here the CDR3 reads CASSLTVEDEQFF. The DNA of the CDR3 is TGCGCCAGCAGCCTCACGGTCGAGGATGAGCAGTTCTTC.

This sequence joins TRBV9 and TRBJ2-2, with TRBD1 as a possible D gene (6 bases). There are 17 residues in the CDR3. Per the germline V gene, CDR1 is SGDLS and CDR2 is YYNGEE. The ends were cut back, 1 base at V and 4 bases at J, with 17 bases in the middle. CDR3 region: CASSVIEGVTGTGELFF. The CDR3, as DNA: TGTGCCAGCAGCGTAATCGAGGGGGTAACGGGCACCGGGGAGCTGTTTTTT.

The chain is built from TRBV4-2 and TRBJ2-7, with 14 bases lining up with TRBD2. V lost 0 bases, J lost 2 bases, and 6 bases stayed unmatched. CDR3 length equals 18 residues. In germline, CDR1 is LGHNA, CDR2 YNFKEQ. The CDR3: CASSQEPGLAGVAYEQYF. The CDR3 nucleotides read TGTGCCAGCAGCCAAGAACCGGGACTAGCGGGGGTCGCCTACGAGCAGTACTTC.

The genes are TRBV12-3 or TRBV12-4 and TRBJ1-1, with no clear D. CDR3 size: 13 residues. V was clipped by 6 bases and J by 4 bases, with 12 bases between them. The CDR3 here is CASRLDRFTEAFF. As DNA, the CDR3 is TGTGCCAGCAGGTTGGACCGTTTCACTGAAGCTTTCTTT.

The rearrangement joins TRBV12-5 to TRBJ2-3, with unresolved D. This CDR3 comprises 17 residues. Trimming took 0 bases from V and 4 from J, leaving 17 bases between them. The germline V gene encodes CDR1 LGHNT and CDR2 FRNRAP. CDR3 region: CASGLVMGSGVPDTQYF. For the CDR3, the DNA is TGTGCTAGTGGTTTGGTAATGGGTAGTGGGGTTCCAGATACGCAGTATTTT.

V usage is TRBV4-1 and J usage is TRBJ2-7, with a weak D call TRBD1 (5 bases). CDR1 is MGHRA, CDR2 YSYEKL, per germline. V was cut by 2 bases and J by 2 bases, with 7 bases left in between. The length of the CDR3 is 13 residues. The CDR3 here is CASSQLTAYEQYF. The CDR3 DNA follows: TGCGCCAGCAGCCAACTGACAGCCTACGAGCAGTACTTC.

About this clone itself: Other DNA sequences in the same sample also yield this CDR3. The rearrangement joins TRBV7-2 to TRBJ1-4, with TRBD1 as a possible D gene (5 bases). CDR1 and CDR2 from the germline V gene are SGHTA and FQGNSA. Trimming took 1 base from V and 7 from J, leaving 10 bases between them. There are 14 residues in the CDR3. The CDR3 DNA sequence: TGTGCCAGCAGCTTAGGGGGCGCGGGTGAAAAACTGTTTTTT. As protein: CASSLGGAGEKLFF.

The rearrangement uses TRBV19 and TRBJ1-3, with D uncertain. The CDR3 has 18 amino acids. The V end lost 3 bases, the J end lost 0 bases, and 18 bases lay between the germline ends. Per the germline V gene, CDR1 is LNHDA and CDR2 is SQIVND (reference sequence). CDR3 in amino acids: CASSMARQAAYSGNTIYF. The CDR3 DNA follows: TGTGCCAGTAGTATGGCGAGGCAGGCCGCTTACTCTGGAAACACCATATATTTT.